Below, 26 T cell receptor beta chains from the same sample are listed, as sequenced in a study of cytomegalovirus exposure and HLA in healthy donors. The primer mix had 60 Vbeta and 13 Jbeta primers. Repertoires were generated with immunoSEQ multiplex PCR, while TCRdb's copy carries only in-frame clones and drops some. The sample carries some 94,000 clones, around 77% recorded once. Specimen: PBMCs. These receptors were collected from a man aged 35-49 years in good health and CMV-seronegative.

The chain combines TRBV30 with TRBJ1-5, with TRBD1 matching over 8 bases. Germline-derived CDR1 and CDR2 are GTSNPN and SVGIG (reference sequence). CDR3 length equals 15 residues. The V gene end was trimmed by 5 bases and the J gene end by 3 bases; junction bases not matched to a gene: 9. The DNA for the CDR3 is TGTGCCTGGGGGTGGCAGGGGGCCGTCAATCAGCCCCAGCATTTT. Its translation is CAWGWQGAVNQPQHF.

The rearrangement uses TRBV27 and TRBJ2-5; D unclear. Germline loops: CDR1 MNHEY, CDR2 SMNVEV (reference sequence). CDR3 length equals 13 residues. V was pared by 5 bases and J by 1 base, with 8 bases between. The CDR3 DNA follows: TGTGCCAGCAGTCCCTATATCCAAGAGACCCAGTACTTC. Translation gives CASSPYIQETQYF.

This chain uses TRBV4-1 with TRBJ2-1; tentative D call: TRBD1 (6 bases). Germline values: CDR1 MGHRA, CDR2 YSYEKL. The CDR3 runs to 16 residues. Between the trimmed V and J ends, which lost 1 base and 5 bases, there was a span of 15 bases. CDR3 sequence (DNA): TGCGCCAGCAGCCAAGGGGGAACCACAGGGAACAATGAGCAGTTCTTC. Its translation is CASSQGGTTGNNEQFF.

The chain uses TRBV2 and TRBJ2-7, with D possibly being TRBD2 (5 bases). Germline assignment: CDR1 SNHLY and CDR2 FYNNEI. V dropped 1 base and J dropped 1 base, with 14 bases sitting between them. The CDR3 is 16 amino acids. CDR3 loop: CASSEGLSGLSYEQYF. As DNA, the CDR3 is TGTGCCAGCAGTGAAGGCTTGAGCGGTTTATCCTACGAGCAGTACTTC.

The CDR3 reads CASSGGTGNTGELFF. The CDR3 DNA sequence: TGTGCCAGCAGTGGGGGGACAGGGAACACCGGGGAGCTGTTTTTT. The chain links TRBV2 to TRBJ2-2; 8 bases fit TRBD1. Germline-derived CDR1 and CDR2 are SNHLY and FYNNEI. The CDR3 has 15 residues. V trimming: 4 bases; J trimming: 1 base; junction bases outside the gene matches: 2.

V usage is TRBV29-1 and J usage is TRBJ2-5, with D perhaps TRBD2 (6 bases). Per the germline V gene, CDR1 is SQVTM and CDR2 is ANQGSEA. CDR3 length: 13 residues. V dropped 5 bases and J dropped 2 bases, with 12 bases sitting between them. In DNA form, the CDR3 reads TGCAGCGTTAAACCGACTAGTCAAGAGACCCAGTACTTC. Residues: CSVKPTSQETQYF.

V gene TRBV11-2 combines with J gene TRBJ1-5; D perhaps matches TRBD1 (5 bases). Germline lookup yields CDR1 SGHAT and CDR2 FQNNGV. The CDR3 has 13 amino acids. V dropped 0 bases and J dropped 9 bases, with 9 bases sitting between them. CDR3 amino acids: CASSLEGRLPQHF. CDR3 in DNA: TGTGCCAGCAGCTTAGAGGGGCGGCTGCCCCAGCATTTT.

The sample holds a few counts of this clone. J is TRBJ2-3 and V is TRBV15; possibly TRBD2 for D (6 bases). The CDR3 runs to 14 residues. V lost 9 bases and J 8 bases, leaving 21 bases between the germline ends. Germline V gene data show CDR1 as LNHNV and CDR2 as YYDKDF (reference sequence). DNA of the CDR3: TGTGCCACAGGGCTGGGGGAGGCCCGCGCTACGCAGTATTTT. Its translation: CATGLGEARATQYF.

This clone was seen only once. The chain carries TRBV5-4 and TRBJ2-1, with 12 bases fitting TRBD2. Losses at the gene ends were 5 bases for V and 3 bases for J; bases not matched to a gene: 15. The CDR3 sequence is 19 residues long. Germline V gene sequence: CDR1 SGHNT, CDR2 YYREEE (reference sequence). The CDR3 sequence is CASSQMGSSGRASYNEQFF. Written as DNA, the CDR3 is TGTGCCAGCAGTCAAATGGGGTCTAGCGGGAGGGCCAGCTACAATGAGCAGTTCTTC.

The rearrangement uses TRBV14 and TRBJ2-1, with 8 bases matching TRBD1. The junction had 5 bases not matched to a gene; V was cut back by 6 bases and J by 1 base. CDR1 and CDR2 from the germline V gene are SGHDN and FVKESK. This CDR3 is 15 amino acids long. The CDR3 is CASRPTGASYNEQFF. Written as DNA, the CDR3 is TGTGCCAGCAGACCGACAGGGGCTTCCTACAATGAGCAGTTCTTC. Together with reference TRBV14 and TRBJ2-1, the CDR3 gives the full variable domain: EAGVTQFPSHSVIEKGQTVTLRCDPISGHDNLYWYRRVMGKEIKFLLHFVKESKQDESGMPNNRFLAERTGGTYSTLKVQPAELEDSGVYFCASRPTGASYNEQFFGPGTRLTVL.

V usage is TRBV2 and J usage is TRBJ2-2; 8 nucleotides agree with TRBD1. V trimming: 6 bases; J trimming: 1 base; junction bases outside the gene matches: 7. The germline gives CDR1 SNHLY, CDR2 FYNNEI. The CDR3 runs 16 residues. The CDR3 spells CASSKTGQGNTGELFF. CDR3 in DNA: TGTGCCAGCAGCAAGACAGGACAGGGGAACACCGGGGAGCTGTTTTTT.

This clone was observed a handful of times. This chain joins TRBV5-6 and TRBJ2-3, with a tentative D call TRBD2 (5 bases). The CDR3 totals 12 residues. Trimming removed 4 bases from V and 8 bases from J, with 11 bases in between. CDR1 is SGHDT, CDR2 YYEEEE, per germline. This CDR3 is CASSPVGGTQYF. DNA of the CDR3: TGTGCCAGCAGCCCGGTAGGAGGTACGCAGTATTTT.

This chain joins TRBV6-1 and TRBJ2-6, with D hard to call. Looked up from germline, CDR1 is MNHNS and CDR2 is SASEGT. The CDR3 is 13 residues long. The V gene lost 4 bases and the J gene lost 2 bases, with 3 bases spanning the gap. The CDR3: CASSATGANVLTF. The DNA for the CDR3 is TGTGCCAGCAGTGCCACTGGGGCCAACGTCCTGACTTTC.

The chain has TRBV5-1 and TRBJ2-5, with 10 bases identical to TRBD1. CDR1 and CDR2 (germline): SGHRS, YFSETQ. This CDR3 has 16 residues. V dropped 0 bases and J dropped 1; count of bases not matched to a gene: 3. CDR3 region: CASSLGDRGLQETQYF. The CDR3 nucleotides read TGCGCCAGCAGCTTGGGGGACAGGGGCCTCCAAGAGACCCAGTACTTC. Drawing the rest from reference TRBV5-1 and TRBJ2-5, the complete variable domain is KAGVTQTPRYLIKTRGQQVTLSCSPISGHRSVSWYQQTPGQGLQFLFEYFSETQRNKGNFPGRFSGRQFSNSRSEMNVSTLELGDSALYLCASSLGDRGLQETQYFGPGTRLLVL.

The chain is built from TRBV5-4 and TRBJ2-1, with a tentative D call TRBD2 (6 bases). Germline lookup yields CDR1 SGHNT and CDR2 YYREEE (reference sequence). V lost 3 bases, J lost 6 bases, and 16 bases lay in between. The CDR3 is 15 amino acids. The DNA for the CDR3 is TGTGCCAGCAGCTCGGGGACTCAACCAAGCAATGAGCAGTTCTTC. Protein product: CASSSGTQPSNEQFF.

The chain joins TRBV5-4 to TRBJ1-4; no clear D gene. The CDR3 covers 14 residues. Trimming stripped 1 base from V and 5 bases from J, with 9 bases between. Germline V gene sequence: CDR1 SGHNT, CDR2 YYREEE (reference sequence). The CDR3 bases are TGTGCCAGCAGCTTGTCGGCCGGGAATGAAAAACTGTTTTTT. Amino acids: CASSLSAGNEKLFF.

The rearrangement uses TRBV9 and TRBJ2-7; 7 nucleotides line up with TRBD2. The CDR3 contains 13 residues. The germline gives CDR1 SGDLS, CDR2 YYNGEE. After removal of 4 bases from V and 2 bases from J, the junction contained 3 bases not matched to a gene. The CDR3 here is CASSPGTTYEQYF. The CDR3 nucleotides read TGTGCCAGCAGCCCCGGGACTACCTACGAGCAGTACTTC.

The rearrangement joins TRBV29-1 to TRBJ2-5; 11 bases are shared with TRBD2. The J call is doubtful: the DNA matches TRBJ2-7 better. The CDR3 totals 14 residues. CDR1 is SQVTM, CDR2 ANQGSEA, per germline. The CDR3 sequence is CSARTSGRVYEQYF. The CDR3 coding sequence is TGCAGCGCTAGAACTAGCGGGAGAGTGTACGAGCAGTACTTC.

The rearrangement links TRBV5-1 to TRBJ2-2, with TRBD1 as a possible D gene (7 bases). CDR3 length: 16 residues. Germline V lookup: CDR1 SGHRS, CDR2 YFSETQ. Trimming shortened V by 0 bases and J by 4 bases, and 13 bases separated the two germline ends. The DNA of the CDR3 is TGCGCCAGCAGCTTGGCAGGGGGGCCGGGCACCGGGGAGCTGTTTTTT. It specifies CASSLAGGPGTGELFF.

This chain connects TRBV5-1 to TRBJ2-5, with D perhaps TRBD1 (6 bases). CDR1 and CDR2 from the germline V gene are SGHRS and YFSETQ. Trimming removed 5 bases at V and 3 bases at J, with 11 bases between. CDR3 length: 13 amino acids. The CDR3 loop reads CASSSNREETQYF. CDR3 in DNA: TGCGCCAGCAGTTCAAACAGGGAAGAGACCCAGTACTTC.

The chain couples TRBV18 to TRBJ2-5, with TRBD1 matching over 8 bases. The CDR3 extends over 16 amino acids. Trimming cost V 1 base and J 1 base; bases outside gene matches: 5. In germline, CDR1 is KGHSH, CDR2 LQKENI. This CDR3 reads CASSPLGQGTQETQYF. CDR3 coding DNA: TGTGCCAGCTCACCACTCGGACAGGGTACCCAAGAGACCCAGTACTTC.

The rearrangement joins TRBV28 to TRBJ1-6, with D maybe TRBD1 (5 bases). This CDR3 comprises 16 residues. Germline V gene lookup returns CDR1 MDHEN and CDR2 SYDVKM. The ends were cut back, 4 bases at V and 0 bases at J, with 10 bases in the middle. The CDR3 bases are TGTGCCAGCAGTTGGGACTCGAGCTCCTATAATTCACCCCTCCACTTT. Translation gives CASSWDSSSYNSPLHF.

CDR3 protein: CASRNRGPTNEKLFF. CDR3 sequence (DNA): TGTGCCAGCAGAAACAGGGGCCCAACTAATGAAAAACTGTTTTTT. This chain links TRBV2 with TRBJ1-4; 7 bases are shared with TRBD1. CDR3 length equals 15 residues. Germline V lookup: CDR1 SNHLY, CDR2 FYNNEI. After removal of 6 bases from V and 0 bases from J, the junction contained 4 bases not matched to a gene. Complete variable domain (other parts from reference TRBV2 and TRBJ1-4): EPEVTQTPSHQVTQMGQEVILRCVPISNHLYFYWYRQILGQKVEFLVSFYNNEISEKSEIFDDQFSVERPDGSNFTLKIRSTKLEDSAMYFCASRNRGPTNEKLFFGSGTQLSVL.

The chain's CDR3 is CASSHRTSGETQYF. The CDR3 region has the DNA TGTGCCAGCAGTCACAGGACATCCGGGGAGACCCAGTACTTC. The chain couples TRBV27 to TRBJ2-5; TRBD1 might be the D (5 bases). V was trimmed by 5 bases and J by 5 bases, leaving 15 bases between them. This CDR3 region has 14 residues. The V gene's germline CDR1 is MNHEY and CDR2 SMNVEV (reference sequence).

This clone turned up a few times. The chain is built from TRBV6-5 and TRBJ1-4, with D perhaps matching TRBD1 (5 bases). Germline CDR1 MNHEY, CDR2 SVGAGI. V was pared by 2 bases and J by 7 bases, with 14 bases between. CDR3 length: 15 amino acids. CDR3 coding DNA: TGTGCCAGCAGTTACCTGGCAGGGTCGAGTGAAAAACTGTTTTTT. Translation: CASSYLAGSSEKLFF.

The V and J genes are TRBV28 and TRBJ1-1; 7 bases match TRBD1. Trimming cost V 5 bases and J 0 bases; bases outside gene matches: 6. Germline lookup yields CDR1 MDHEN and CDR2 SYDVKM. This CDR3 comprises 15 residues. CDR3 DNA: TGTGCCAGCAGTCCTCCGACAGGGATGAACACTGAAGCTTTCTTT. This codes for CASSPPTGMNTEAFF.